This T cell receptor (beta chain) was identified during a study of CD8 T cells in ankylosing spondylitis (dated by TCRdb to 2017 to 2019). Broadly, across the study: The study profiled T cell receptor beta repertoires in healthy donors and ankylosing spondylitis patients to find disease-linked TCR variants. The full study cohort comprised 20 to 25 ankylosing spondylitis patients and about 110 healthy donors. Peripheral blood was sampled, and synovial fluid was also collected from ankylosing spondylitis patients.

As for this clonotype: Its antigen has not been determined. No much larger clone is present one base from it, and per-base qualities are unavailable.

Study-level results and caveats: Some TCR beta motif variants had previously been reported in synovial fluid and blood of reactive arthritis patients, which suggested common disease-initiation mechanisms. The disease-linked clones had a CD8+ phenotype and were found at relatively low frequencies in peripheral blood. The disease-linked clones were reported to be significantly enriched in matched synovial fluid samples from ankylosing spondylitis patients. Blood from ankylosing spondylitis patients appeared to be characterized by a TCR beta motif composed of eight highly homologous amino acid variants.

Reading from cysteine to phenylalanine, the CDR3 counts 12 amino acids. CDR3 DNA is the only sequence kept; it has 36 bases, read in frame from the first base. Clipping removes 4 bases from V and 5 bases from J, with 3 as the unmatched junction base count. CDR1 is given as DFQATT and CDR2 as SNEGSKA, both from the germline V gene (reference sequence). Sequencing instrument: Illumina HiSeq 2500. TCR beta libraries were prepared by quantitative 5'-RACE with molecular barcodes. The source study handled its data this way. To identify disease-linked TCR variants, a new computational method was used, one built on a probabilistic model of VDJ rearrangement. Using fastp trimming at Q25 and MiXCR clonotype assembly, TCRdb reanalyzed the public sequencing data and kept in-frame beta chains. Each record represents a unique CDR3 protein, reported with the most common genes and DNA among its rows. These V and J calls rely on TCRdb rather than the paper's analysis. The sample data list about 800,000 distinct CDR3 sequences, and approximately 12% of these were observed just once. The biggest ten clones account for approximately 0.46% of the sample.

This chain joins TRBV20-1 to TRBJ2-7; a stretch of 9 junction bases matches TRBD2. The TCR comes from a male donor with ankylosing spondylitis. The source material was blood, either unsorted or a sorted T cell fraction (not recorded which). The sequenced DNA: TGCAGTGCTACTAGCGGGGTCGACGAGCAGTACTTC. The resulting protein is CSATSGVDEQYF.